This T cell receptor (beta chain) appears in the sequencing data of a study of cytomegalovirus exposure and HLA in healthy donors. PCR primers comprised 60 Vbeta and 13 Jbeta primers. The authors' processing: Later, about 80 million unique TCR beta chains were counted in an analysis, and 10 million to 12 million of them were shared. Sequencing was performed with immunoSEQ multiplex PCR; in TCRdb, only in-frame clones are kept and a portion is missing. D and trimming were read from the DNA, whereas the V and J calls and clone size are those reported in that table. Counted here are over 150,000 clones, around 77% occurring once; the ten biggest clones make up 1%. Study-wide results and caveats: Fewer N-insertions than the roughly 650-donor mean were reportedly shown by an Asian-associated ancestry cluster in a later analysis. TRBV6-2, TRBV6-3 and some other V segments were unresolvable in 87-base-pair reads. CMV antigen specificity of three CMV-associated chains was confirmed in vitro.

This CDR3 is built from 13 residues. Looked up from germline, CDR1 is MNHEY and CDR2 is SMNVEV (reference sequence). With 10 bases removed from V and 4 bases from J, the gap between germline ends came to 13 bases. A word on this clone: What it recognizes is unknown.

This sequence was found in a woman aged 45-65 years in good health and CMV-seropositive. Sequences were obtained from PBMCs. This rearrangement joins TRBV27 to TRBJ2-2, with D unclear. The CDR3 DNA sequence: TGTGCCACCGCAAGGTGGAGCACCGGGGAGCTGTTTTTT. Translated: CATARWSTGELFF.